Below are 2 T cell receptor beta chains sequenced from a single sample in a study of blood T cell repertoires in COVID-19. This table comes from immunoSEQ multiplex PCR, and its TCRdb copy is limited to in-frame clones, with some not included. The sample lists 150,000 to 200,000 clones, roughly 84% occurring once. Sequencing was carried out using peripheral blood. Source of these receptors: a woman in her seventies with COVID-19, enrolled during active disease.

V usage is TRBV6-5 and J usage is TRBJ2-1; D may be TRBD2 (7 bases). The CDR3 spans 14 residues. Germline CDR1 MNHEY, CDR2 SVGAGI. V shed 7 bases and J shed 9 bases, with 19 bases lying between them. DNA for the CDR3: TGTGCCAGCACCCTAGGGGGAGGGAAGGGTGAGCAGTTCTTC. This gives the protein CASTLGGGKGEQFF.

The chain employs TRBV11-3 and TRBJ2-7, with 7 nucleotides matching TRBD2. CDR1 is SGHNT, CDR2 YENEEA, per germline. There are 12 residues in the CDR3. The V segment lost 6 bases and the J segment 7 bases; nucleotides outside the gene matches: 6. For the CDR3, the DNA is TGTGCCAGCAGTTCATCTAGCGGAGAGCAGTACTTC. Translation gives CASSSSSGEQYF.